This T cell receptor (beta chain) was sequenced in a study of T cell responses to AZD1222 COVID-19 vaccine. Comments on this clone: Its antigen remains unidentified.

Germline CDR1 and CDR2: MGHDK and SYGVNS. CDR3 length equals 13 residues. V lost 4 bases and J lost 6; bases outside the gene matches: 6. Study findings and constraints: Reports say nearly half of spike-specific TCRs go after unmutated variant regions. Donors skewed white British and female; clonal diversity was possibly underestimated. With two AZD1222 doses given, Spike-specific TCR breadth and depth both rose. Vaccine-associated CD4 TCRs ranged over spike, dominating at 160-218 and 743-854.

Clones were sequenced by immunoSEQ multiplex PCR, and TCRdb holds only the in-frame ones, with some missing. The sample has approximately 200,000 clones; 80% to 95% are singletons. This clonotype was sampled from an adult who received the AZD1222 COVID-19 vaccine. This specimen consisted of peripheral blood, obtained 28 days after the second AZD1222 dose. The chain combines TRBV25-1 with TRBJ2-7; 7 bases align to TRBD1. The CDR3 DNA reads TGTGCCAGCAGTGCGGACAGGTTTTCCGAGCAGTACTTC. Residues: CASSADRFSEQYF.